Listed here are 19 T cell receptor beta chains from one sample, sequenced in a study of shared clonotypes between healthy human individuals. Some clones are missing from TCRdb's copy, which holds only in-frame ones; the method was immunoSEQ multiplex PCR. The sample yields approximately 1,500,000 clones, under 99% seen once. The sequencing sample was made of naive CD4+ T cells sorted from blood. The sample's subset: CD45RA+ positively selected. These receptor sequences come from a man under 40 in good health.

The gene calls are TRBV19 and TRBJ2-1; D call uncertain. Looked up from germline, CDR1 is LNHDA and CDR2 is SQIVND (reference sequence). The V end lost 6 bases, the J end lost 1 base, and 10 bases lay between the germline ends. The CDR3 covers 14 residues. The CDR3 DNA is TGTGCCAGTAGAAGGGCGAGGTCCTACAATGAGCAGTTCTTC. This sequence encodes CASRRARSYNEQFF.

The chain carries TRBV10-1 and TRBJ2-3; D is perhaps TRBD1 or TRBD2 (6 bases each). CDR1 is WNHNN, CDR2 SYGVQD, per germline (reference sequence). The CDR3 extends over 16 amino acids. The V end lost 0 bases, the J end lost 2 bases, and 12 bases lay between the germline ends. The CDR3 reads CASSESMGGYTDTQYF. For the CDR3, the DNA is TGCGCCAGCAGTGAGTCCATGGGGGGCTACACAGATACGCAGTATTTT.

The gene calls are TRBV9 and TRBJ2-2, with 7 bases lining up with TRBD2. The length of the CDR3 is 16 residues. V lost 4 bases, J lost 2 bases, and 8 bases stayed unmatched. Germline values: CDR1 SGDLS, CDR2 YYNGEE. CDR3 DNA: TGTGCCAGCAGCCTAGAGCTAGCGGCAAACACCGGGGAGCTGTTTTTT. Protein sequence: CASSLELAANTGELFF.

A remark on this clone: The same CDR3 arises from other DNA sequences in this sample as well. J is TRBJ1-4 and V is TRBV19; D perhaps matches TRBD1 (5 bases). This CDR3 spans 15 amino acids. The germline V and J ends were trimmed by 6 bases and 0 bases, with 11 bases remaining between them. Germline V gives CDR1 LNHDA, CDR2 SQIVND (reference sequence). CDR3 DNA sequence: TGTGCCAGTAGCCAGACAGTTGCAACTAATGAAAAACTGTTTTTT. Its protein is CASSQTVATNEKLFF.

This rearrangement joins TRBV6-1 to TRBJ1-4, with unresolved D. V was clipped by 8 bases and J by 8 bases, with 12 bases between them. CDR3 length: 12 amino acids. CDR1 and CDR2 from the germline V gene are MNHNS and SASEGT. DNA of the CDR3: TGTGCCAGCCGACCGGTTGGGGAAAAACTGTTTTTT. This gives the protein CASRPVGEKLFF.

On this clone: This specimen includes other DNA sequences encoding the same CDR3. The rearrangement joins TRBV18 to TRBJ2-7; a possible D gene is TRBD2 (6 bases). The length of the CDR3 is 14 residues. V was trimmed by 3 bases and J by 4 bases, leaving 13 bases between them. Germline CDR1 and CDR2: KGHSH and LQKENI. CDR3 in DNA: TGTGCCAGCTCACCCCCAGCTCGGGGGTACGAGCAGTACTTC. It encodes CASSPPARGYEQYF.

The chain uses TRBV6-6 and TRBJ2-7; weak D call: TRBD1 (5 bases). V lost 6 bases and J 3 bases, leaving 15 bases between the germline ends. The CDR3 loop spans 14 amino acids. Germline V gene lookup returns CDR1 MNHNY and CDR2 SVGAGI (reference sequence). This CDR3 reads CASSYQGEYYEQYF. In DNA, the CDR3 is TGTGCCAGCAGCTACCAGGGTGAATACTACGAGCAGTACTTC.

This chain connects TRBV9 to TRBJ1-2, with D tentatively TRBD1 (6 bases). This CDR3 is 13 amino acids long. V lost 4 bases and J 3 bases, leaving 10 bases between the germline ends. Germline V gene data show CDR1 as SGDLS and CDR2 as YYNGEE. The CDR3 region is CASSRQDHYGYTF. The CDR3 DNA follows: TGTGCCAGCAGCCGACAGGACCACTATGGCTACACCTTC.

The V gene is TRBV2, the J gene TRBJ1-2; 9 bases align to TRBD1. The CDR3 consists of 15 residues. Germline lookup yields CDR1 SNHLY and CDR2 FYNNEI. V lost 5 bases and J lost 2; bases outside the gene matches: 6. CDR3 in amino acids: CASSHKQGANYGYTF. DNA of the CDR3: TGTGCCAGCAGTCACAAACAGGGGGCCAACTATGGCTACACCTTC.

This clone was picked up one time. The chain joins TRBV19 to TRBJ1-5; no clear D gene. V was shortened by 6 bases and J by 2 bases, with 14 bases between the two germline ends. The CDR3 is 15 amino acids. The germline V gene has CDR1 LNHDA and CDR2 SQIVND (reference sequence). The CDR3, as DNA: TGTGCCAGTAGCCGGGCCCCAGCAGGCAATCAGCCCCAGCATTTT. Its protein is CASSRAPAGNQPQHF.

This chain's CDR3 is CASSFRQATKRSEKFYEQYF. The CDR3 nucleotides are TGTGCCAGCAGCTTCCGGCAGGCGACAAAAAGGAGCGAAAAGTTCTACGAGCAGTACTTC. The chain couples TRBV5-5 to TRBJ2-7, with D hard to call. V lost 2 bases and J 3 bases, leaving 30 bases between the germline ends. Germline lookup yields CDR1 SGHKS and CDR2 YYEKEE (reference sequence). The CDR3 runs to 20 residues.

V and J are TRBV25-1 and TRBJ2-6; unclear D gene. V lost 4 bases to trimming and J lost 0 bases, with 7 bases between them. Looked up from germline, CDR1 is MGHDK and CDR2 is SYGVNS. The CDR3 is made up of 15 amino acids. The CDR3 spells CASSGRASGANVLTF. The CDR3 DNA is TGTGCCAGCAGTGGAAGGGCCTCTGGGGCCAACGTCCTGACTTTC.

DNA for the CDR3: TGTGCCAGCAGCGTGTTGGCGGGCCACATGGGGAACACCGGGGAGCTGTTTTTT. Residues: CASSVLAGHMGNTGELFF. The chain has TRBV9 and TRBJ2-2; a possible D gene is TRBD2 (5 bases). The CDR3 covers 18 residues. The germline CDR1 and CDR2 sequences are SGDLS and YYNGEE. V gave up 2 bases and J gave up 1 base, with 18 bases separating them. Variable domain in full (rest from reference TRBV9 and TRBJ2-2): DSGVTQTPKHLITATGQRVTLRCSPRSGDLSVYWYQQSLDQGLQFLIQYYNGEERAKGNILERFSAQQFPDLHSELNLSSLELGDSALYFCASSVLAGHMGNTGELFFGEGSRLTVL.

The V and J genes are TRBV5-4 and TRBJ2-2, with D maybe TRBD1 (7 bases). This CDR3 spans 16 amino acids. Trimming cost V 0 bases and J 6 bases, with 15 bases left between them. Germline V CDR1 and CDR2: SGHNT, YYREEE (reference sequence). CDR3 nucleotides: TGTGCCAGCAGCTTGGAGAGGCAGGGGGGAGCCGGGGAGCTGTTTTTT. It is translated as CASSLERQGGAGELFF.

The chain is built from TRBV19 and TRBJ1-5; 9 bases map to TRBD1. J lost 7 bases, V lost 3 bases, and 10 bases had no gene match. Germline V lookup: CDR1 LNHDA, CDR2 SQIVND (reference sequence). The CDR3 runs 16 residues. The CDR3 sequence: CASSILSGQGGQPQHF. CDR3 DNA sequence: TGTGCCAGTAGTATTCTCTCGGGACAGGGTGGACAGCCCCAGCATTTT.

V is TRBV7-9 and J is TRBJ2-1, with D unclear. The ends were cut back, 1 base at V and 1 base at J, with 5 bases in the middle. Germline-derived CDR1 and CDR2 are SEHNR and FQNEAQ (reference sequence). CDR3 size: 14 residues. The CDR3 is CASSLELSYNEQFF. In DNA, the CDR3 is TGTGCCAGCAGCTTAGAACTTTCCTACAATGAGCAGTTCTTC. Based on the CDR3 plus reference TRBV7-9 and TRBJ2-1, the full variable domain is DTGVSQNPRHKITKRGQNVTFRCDPISEHNRLYWYRQTLGQGPEFLTYFQNEAQLEKSRLLSDRFSAERPKGSFSTLEIQRTEQGDSAMYLCASSLELSYNEQFFGPGTRLTVL.

This clone has just one count. The V call is TRBV30, the J call TRBJ2-1, with D unclear. Between the trimmed V and J ends, which lost 5 bases and 5 bases, there was a span of 13 bases. This CDR3 is built from 13 residues. CDR1 is GTSNPN, CDR2 SVGIG, per germline (reference sequence). In DNA form, the CDR3 reads TGTGCCTGGTCGGCAGGCTACGACAATGAGCAGTTCTTC. Translation: CAWSAGYDNEQFF. The full variable domain, rest sourced from reference TRBV30 and TRBJ2-1, is SQTIHQWPATLVQPVGSPLSLECTVEGTSNPNLYWYRQAAGRGLQLLFYSVGIGQISSEVPQNLSASRPQDRQFILSSKKLLLSDSGFYLCAWSAGYDNEQFFGPGTRLTVL.

The chain is built from TRBV20-1 and TRBJ2-6; D is ambiguous. The V end was cut by 5 bases, the J end by 6 bases, with 5 bases between. The CDR3 loop spans 11 amino acids. Germline V CDR1 and CDR2: DFQATT, SNEGSKA (reference sequence). The DNA of the CDR3 is TGCAGTGCTCTGATGGCCAACGTCCTGACTTTC. Encoded protein: CSALMANVLTF.

The gene calls are TRBV2 and TRBJ2-3, with 10 bases identical to TRBD2. With V trimmed by 10 bases and J by 4 bases, 8 bases remained unmatched. Germline values: CDR1 SNHLY, CDR2 FYNNEI. The CDR3 loop spans 14 amino acids. The CDR3 loop reads CATEASGSSDTQYF. The CDR3 bases are TGTGCCACCGAGGCTAGCGGGAGCTCAGATACGCAGTATTTT.